The present TCR beta chain was sequenced within a study of blood T cell repertoires in COVID-19. Overall study context: The United States, Italy and Spain supplied acute and convalescent COVID-19 samples.

The Seattle site enrolled patients during active infection and followed them longitudinally. Authors' methods: Amplification from reference gene primers served as the basis for estimated nucleated cell counts. Some clones are missing from TCRdb's copy, which holds only in-frame ones; the method was immunoSEQ multiplex PCR. The V and J calls and clone size were taken over from that table, and D and trimming were inferred from the DNA. This sample carries around 270,000 clones, around 85% of them seen once, and the ten largest clones take 0.87%. Germline assignment: CDR1 LNHDA and CDR2 SQIVND (reference sequence). CDR3 length equals 14 residues. Trimming shortened V by 2 bases and J by 3 bases, and 8 bases separated the two germline ends.

This TCR was sampled from a human donor with COVID-19, enrolled during active disease. The donor label of this sample is uncertain. The sequencing sample was made of peripheral blood. The chain employs TRBV19 and TRBJ1-5, with D unclear. The DNA for the CDR3 is TGTGCCAGTAGTATACCTACAGCCAATCAGCCCCAGCATTTT. This codes for CASSIPTANQPQHF.